This T cell receptor (beta chain) was obtained from a study of regulatory T cells in long-lasting Graves disease. Trimming shortened V by 6 bases and J by 2 bases, and 13 bases separated the two germline ends. Germline CDR1 is DFQATT and CDR2 is SNEGSKA (reference sequence). The CDR3 has 14 amino acids. Sample time point: newly diagnosed GD, antithyroid drugs for less than 3 months. RNA from PBMCs was the source of the TCR library. For TCR beta, libraries came from iRepertoire HTBI primers and Arm-PCR of CDR3 regions. TCRdb re-analysed the multiplex PCR reads in MiXCR, keeping a single row per CDR3 protein. The table shows 350,000 to 500,000 distinct CDR3 sequences, with less than 15% occurring only once. Another study also made use of these data, one on T cells in Graves' hyperthyroidism and ophthalmopathy. This second report adds: When the TCR CDR3 underwent first-round RT-PCR, the HTBI primer set was used. A model using 13 V-J features told ophthalmopathy apart from stable hyperthyroidism.

The sample was peripheral blood mononuclear cells (PBMCs), taken at new diagnosis, from a patient treated with antithyroid drugs. The chain combines TRBV20-1 with TRBJ2-2; possibly TRBD2 for D (5 bases). The sequence was collected from a woman aged 45-65 years with Graves disease. The CDR3 DNA reads as TGCAGTGCCAGACCGTGGACTAACACCGGGGAGCTGTTTTTT. The encoded protein is CSARPWTNTGELFF.